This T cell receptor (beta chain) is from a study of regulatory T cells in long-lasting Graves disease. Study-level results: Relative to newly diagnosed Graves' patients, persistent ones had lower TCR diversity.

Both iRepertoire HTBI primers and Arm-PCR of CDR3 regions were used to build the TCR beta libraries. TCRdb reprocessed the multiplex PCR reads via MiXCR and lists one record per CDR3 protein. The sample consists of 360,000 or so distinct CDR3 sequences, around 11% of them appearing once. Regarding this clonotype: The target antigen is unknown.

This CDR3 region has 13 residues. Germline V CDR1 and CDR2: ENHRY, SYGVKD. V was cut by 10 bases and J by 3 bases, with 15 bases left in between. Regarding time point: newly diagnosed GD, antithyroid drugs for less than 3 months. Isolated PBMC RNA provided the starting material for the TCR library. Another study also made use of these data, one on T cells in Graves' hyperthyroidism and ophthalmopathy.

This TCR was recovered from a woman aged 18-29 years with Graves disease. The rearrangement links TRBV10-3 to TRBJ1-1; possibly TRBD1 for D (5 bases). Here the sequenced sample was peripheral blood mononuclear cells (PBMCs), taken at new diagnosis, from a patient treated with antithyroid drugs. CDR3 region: CATGPAGYTEAFF. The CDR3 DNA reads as TGTGCCACGGGGCCTGCAGGTTACACTGAAGCTTTCTTT.